This TCR beta chain was identified in a study of CXCR3-negative and CXCR3-positive naive CD8 T cells. The study, taken as a whole, reports: No difference in surface CD5 was seen between naive subsets, and TCR strength was inferred from TRB CDR3 properties. Hydrophobicity was higher for TRB CDR3s found in CXCR3-positive naive cells than in CXCR3-negative naive cells. Researchers reported similar TRBV-TRBJ usage in naive CXCR3-negative and CXCR3-positive cells, though memory differed.

With around 290,000 cells each, the CD8+ T cell subsets were individually sorted in triplicate. The germline V gene encodes CDR1 SGHVS and CDR2 FNYEAQ. This CDR3 comprises 15 residues. Comments on this clonotype: Its antigen is not identified.

UMI labels and 5' RACE were used to prepare the TRB cDNA libraries. Following a re-call of the 5' RACE reads, TCRdb has one entry per CDR3 protein and lacks DNA. Its clone listing holds 100,000 or so distinct CDR3 sequences. The chain links TRBV7-6 to TRBJ2-7; there is no DNA to check the TCRdb D call of TRBD1. The sequenced sample was naive CXCR3- CD8+ T cells from blood. Subset noted: CD45RO-CCR7+CD27+CD95- naive CD8+ T cells lacking CXCR3 (TNR3-). The origin of this receptor is a human donor in good health. Some clones in this sample may be carry-over from other donors' samples. The chain's CDR3 is CASSPRTGMEFEQYF.